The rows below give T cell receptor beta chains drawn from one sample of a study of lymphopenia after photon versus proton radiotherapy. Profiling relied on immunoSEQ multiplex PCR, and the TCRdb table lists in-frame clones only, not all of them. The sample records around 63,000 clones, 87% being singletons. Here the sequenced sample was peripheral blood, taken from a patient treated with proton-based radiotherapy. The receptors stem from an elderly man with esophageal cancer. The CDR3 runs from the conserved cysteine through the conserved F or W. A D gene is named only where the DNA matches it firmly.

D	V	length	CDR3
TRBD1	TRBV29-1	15	CSVNNPGQGTYEQYF
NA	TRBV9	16	CASSVGAGSSYNEQFF
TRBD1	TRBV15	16	CATSIGDRESGQPQHF
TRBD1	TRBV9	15	CASSVGDRGQETQYF
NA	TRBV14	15	CASTKFWGENTEAFF
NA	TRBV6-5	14	CASSLQWGQETQYF
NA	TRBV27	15	CASSLRGRPNTEAFF
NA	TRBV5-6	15	CASSLGASMNTEAFF
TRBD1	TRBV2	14	CASSISDRDSPLHF
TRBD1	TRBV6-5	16	CASSYVFGTGTNEQFF
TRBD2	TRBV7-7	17	CASSSTLTSGGRETQYF
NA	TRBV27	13	CASSTGIGQPQHF
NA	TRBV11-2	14	CASSSPRGLTEAFF
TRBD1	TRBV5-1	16	CASSTRTGSRNSPLHF
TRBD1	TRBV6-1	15	CASSFTGGGADTQYF
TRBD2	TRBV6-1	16	CASSEGFLAGEETQYF
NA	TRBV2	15	CASSESGGENSPLHF
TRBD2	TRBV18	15	CASSPNGGVQETQYF
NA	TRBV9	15	CASTEGQNSHYGYTF
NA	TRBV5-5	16	CASSFTFRVGRETQYF
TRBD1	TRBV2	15	CASSEGRRGPETQYF
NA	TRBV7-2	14	CASSPGLGTDTQYF
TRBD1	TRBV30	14	CAWSQGAWANVLTF
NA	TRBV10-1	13	CASSDGGFTEAFF
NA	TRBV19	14	CASSNTGSTGELFF
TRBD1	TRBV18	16	CASSPTQGARSYEQYF
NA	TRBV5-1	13	CASSEGSSYEQYF
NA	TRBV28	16	CASRQVFGSGANVLTF
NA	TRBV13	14	CASSFGLARYEQYF
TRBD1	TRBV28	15	CASRRQGGPYNEQFF
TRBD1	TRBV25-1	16	CASSEGTGGVRETQYF
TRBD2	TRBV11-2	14	CASSLQLAIETQYF
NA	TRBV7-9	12	CASSRSNTEAFF
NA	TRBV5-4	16	CASSLVARTGVNEQFF
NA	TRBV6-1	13	CASSLTGDYEQYF
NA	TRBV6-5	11	CASSQPSAQHF
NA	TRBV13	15	CASSKGTSQADTQYF
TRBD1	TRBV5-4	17	CASSPSGTGAISTEAFF
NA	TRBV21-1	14	CASIFQGVGETQYF
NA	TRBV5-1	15	CASSLSYGGETEAFF
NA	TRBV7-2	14	CASSLGRNTGELFF
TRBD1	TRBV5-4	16	CASSLGRDRGYNEQFF
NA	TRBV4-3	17	CASSQVKGGSSGNTIYF
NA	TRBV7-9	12	CASSQLTDTQYF
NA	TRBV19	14	CASSISGYQETQYF
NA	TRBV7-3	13	CASSFSENTEAFF
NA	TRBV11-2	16	CASSHSPLDRNQPQHF
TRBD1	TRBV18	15	CASSPTGTGGNEQFF
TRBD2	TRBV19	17	CASSIRGTAGVPETQYF
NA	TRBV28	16	CASSNLAVFRRYGYTF
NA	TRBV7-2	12	CASSPLGREQFF
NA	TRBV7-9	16	CASTSGGGTGSYEQYF
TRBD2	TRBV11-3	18	CASSPGVAGDPGTDTQYF
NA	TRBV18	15	CASSQIESPRETQYF
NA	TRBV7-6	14	CASSPNRDQGEAFF
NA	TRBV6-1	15	CASIPTGRGSYEQYF
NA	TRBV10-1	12	CASGDSYNEQFF
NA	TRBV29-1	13	CSVAVSSGNTIYF
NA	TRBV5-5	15	CASSATGFLYNEQFF
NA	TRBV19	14	CASSIGLDPYEQYF